This T cell receptor (beta chain) was sequenced in a study of blood T cell repertoires in COVID-19. Whole-study context: Samples taken during acute and convalescent COVID-19 were collected in the United States, Italy and Spain.

The repertoire was sequenced with immunoSEQ multiplex PCR; TCRdb's copy has only in-frame clones and lacks some. The data hold 300,000 to 350,000 clones, with 70% to 90% observed a single time. V lost 3 bases, J lost 8 bases, and 4 bases stayed unmatched. The CDR3 is 14 amino acids. Germline CDR1 reads MDHEN; CDR2 reads SYDVKM. The origin of this receptor is a woman between 25 and 40 years old with COVID-19, enrolled during active disease. The sequencing sample was made of peripheral blood. V and J are TRBV28 and TRBJ1-2; TRBD1 matches at 12 bases. The CDR3 DNA reads TGTGCCAGCAGTTTGGGACAGGGGGCTGGGGGCTACACCTTC. Amino acid sequence: CASSLGQGAGGYTF.